This is a list of T cell receptor beta chains from one sample in a study of T-cell reconstitution after alpha-beta-depleted transplantation in children. A single record per CDR3 protein comes from TCRdb applying MiXCR to the PCR reads. The table includes about 100,000 distinct CDR3 sequences, under 7% detected once. The material sequenced was PBMCs, mostly from graft donor cells, taken 60 days after TCRalphabeta/CD19-depleted stem cell transplant. These receptors all come from a female patient aged 2-10 years who had a stem cell transplant for Fanconi anemia, so the T cells may come from the graft donor. Both conserved end residues are part of each CDR3. A D gene is named only where the DNA matches it firmly. The size field is filled for only some rows; it gives once, few, many or a size class.

clone size	D gene	J gene	V gene	CDR3 DNA	CDR3 protein
many	TRBD1	TRBJ2-3	TRBV28	TGTGCCAGCAGCCCCGGACAGGGGAGAACAGATACGCAGTATTTT	CASSPGQGRTDTQYF
many	TRBD2	TRBJ2-1	TRBV27	TGTGCCAGCAGTTTAGGACTAGGTCTTGACAATGAGCAGTTCTTC	CASSLGLGLDNEQFF
many	TRBD2	TRBJ2-2	TRBV11-2	TGTGCCAGCAGCTCCGGACTAGCGGGAGAAGTTTTCACCGGGGAGCTGTTTTTT	CASSSGLAGEVFTGELFF
many	NA	TRBJ2-7	TRBV3-1	TGTGCCAGCAGCCAAGCCGGGACAAACTCCTACGAGCAGTACTTC	CASSQAGTNSYEQYF
many	NA	TRBJ2-2	TRBV7-3	TGTGCCAGCAGCCCGGACTCCGGGGAGCTGTTTTTT	CASSPDSGELFF
NA	NA	TRBJ2-5	TRBV5-1	TGCGCCAGCAGCTTCGGGACGGGAGAGACCCAGTACTTC	CASSFGTGETQYF
NA	TRBD1	TRBJ2-1	TRBV6-5	TGTGCCAGCAGTTACCGCGGGGGACAGGGATCATCTGAGCAGTTCTTC	CASSYRGGQGSSEQFF
few	TRBD2	TRBJ2-7	TRBV10-3	TGTGCCATCAGTGATAATAGATTAGAGGGACTAGCGGGAGCCTACGAGCAGTACTTC	CAISDNRLEGLAGAYEQYF
few	NA	TRBJ2-1	TRBV20-1	TGCAGTGCTAGAGCAATGTCCAATGAGCAGTTCTTC	CSARAMSNEQFF
NA	NA	TRBJ1-5	TRBV30	TGTGCCTGGAGTGTGGGGGGCAATCAGCCCCAGCATTTT	CAWSVGGNQPQHF
many	NA	TRBJ1-3	TRBV12-3/TRBV12-4	TGTGCCAGCAGTTTCTGGAGGGGCGCTGGAAACACCATATATTTT	CASSFWRGAGNTIYF
few	TRBD2	TRBJ2-2	TRBV7-3	TGTGCCAGCAGCTTATTACTAGCGGGGGGGCCTATCGCGAACACCGGGGAGCTGTTTTTT	CASSLLLAGGPIANTGELFF
many	TRBD1	TRBJ2-1	TRBV6-2/TRBV6-3	TGTGCCAGCAGTTACTCCCTAACAGGGGGCAATGAGCAGTTCTTC	CASSYSLTGGNEQFF
NA	TRBD1	TRBJ1-2	TRBV6-5	TGTGCCAGCAGTTACTCGACAGGGGGAATCTATGGCTACACCTTC	CASSYSTGGIYGYTF
many	TRBD2	TRBJ2-1	TRBV29-1	TGCAGCGCCGTTAGCGGGGCTCACTCCTACAATGAGCAGTTCTTC	CSAVSGAHSYNEQFF
many	NA	TRBJ2-3	TRBV12-3/TRBV12-4	TGTGCCAGCAGTTTTACAGGAGACTACACAGATACGCAGTATTTT	CASSFTGDYTDTQYF
few	TRBD1	TRBJ2-7	TRBV5-1	TGCGCCAGCAGCACGGACAGGGAACTATACGAGCAGTACTTC	CASSTDRELYEQYF
many	TRBD2	TRBJ2-3	TRBV6-2/TRBV6-3	TGTGCCAGCAGTTTCGGGACTAGCGGGAGTGACACGCAGTATTTT	CASSFGTSGSDTQYF
NA	NA	TRBJ2-7	TRBV7-2	TGTGCCAGCAGCTTAAGACAGCTCCTCTCCTACGAGCAGTACTTC	CASSLRQLLSYEQYF
many	TRBD2	TRBJ2-2	TRBV20-1	TGCAGTGCTAGAGATCCGCTAGCGGGGGGACCGAACACCGGGGAGCTGTTTTTT	CSARDPLAGGPNTGELFF
NA	NA	TRBJ2-7	TRBV5-1	TGCGCCAGCAGCCTTACAGGGTCCCTTCGTTGGCAGTACTTC	CASSLTGSLRWQYF
few	TRBD1	TRBJ1-5	TRBV20-1	TGCAGTGCTAGAGATCAGGGACAGTCGAAACAGACCCATTTT	CSARDQGQSKQTHF
many	NA	TRBJ2-4	TRBV7-9	TGTGCCAGCAGCGGGGAGCGCCAAACAGCCAAAAACATTCAGTACTTC	CASSGERQTAKNIQYF
NA	NA	TRBJ2-7	TRBV24-1	TGTGCCACCAAGGGTCCACAGGATTCCTACGAGCAGTACTTC	CATKGPQDSYEQYF
NA	NA	TRBJ1-6	TRBV20-1	TGCAGTGCTAGCCTTGTAGGGCCGAATTCACCCCTCCACTTT	CSASLVGPNSPLHF
many	NA	TRBJ2-1	TRBV7-8	TGTGCCAGCAGCGGACGCTACTCCTACAATGAGCAGTTCTTC	CASSGRYSYNEQFF
many	NA	TRBJ2-7	TRBV27	TGTGCCAGCAGTCCCGGGACTCTCGACGAGCAGTACTTC	CASSPGTLDEQYF
few	NA	TRBJ2-1	TRBV6-5	TGTGCCAGCAGCCCCCCCCAGGGCTCCTACAATGAGCAGTTCTTC	CASSPPQGSYNEQFF
many	NA	TRBJ2-1	TRBV7-2	TGTGCCAGCAGCTTAGTGACGGGCACCTACAATGAGCAGTTCTTC	CASSLVTGTYNEQFF
many	TRBD2	TRBJ2-1	TRBV27	TGTGCCAGCAGTCTAGCGGGAAGGAATGAGCAGTTCTTC	CASSLAGRNEQFF
NA	NA	TRBJ1-1	TRBV3-1	TGTGCCTGCAGCCCATCCAATAGGAAAGCTTTCTTT	CACSPSNRKAFF
many	NA	TRBJ2-5	TRBV20-1	TGCAGTGCGATACTAGCCCCCCTAGAGACCCAGTACTTC	CSAILAPLETQYF
many	NA	TRBJ2-5	TRBV5-1	TGCGCCAGCAGCTTTAGGGGACAAGAGACCCAGTACTTC	CASSFRGQETQYF
many	NA	TRBJ2-3	TRBV20-1	TGCAGTGCGTTTAGGATTGTGAGCACAGATACGCAGTATTTT	CSAFRIVSTDTQYF
NA	TRBD2	TRBJ2-5	TRBV6-1	TGTGCCAGCAGCGTTTATACTAGCGGGTATCAAGAGACCCAGTACTTC	CASSVYTSGYQETQYF
many	NA	TRBJ2-7	TRBV9	TGTGCCAGCAGTACCTCGCCCAGGCGGCGATTATACGAGCAGTACTTC	CASSTSPRRRLYEQYF
few	NA	TRBJ2-3	TRBV7-2	TGTGCCAGCCTACTAAGGTCTCCTAGCACAGATACGCAGTATTTT	CASLLRSPSTDTQYF
NA	TRBD1	TRBJ1-5	TRBV19	TGTGCCAGTAAATTTTCCTCCGGGACAGGTAGACAGCCCCAGCATTTT	CASKFSSGTGRQPQHF
many	NA	TRBJ1-4	TRBV7-3	TGTGCCAGCAGCCGTAACCGGGGAGAAAAACTGTTTTTT	CASSRNRGEKLFF
NA	NA	TRBJ2-3	TRBV27	TGTGCCAGCAGTATTCGGCGAGGTACGCAGTATTTT	CASSIRRGTQYF
NA	TRBD2	TRBJ2-3	TRBV2	TGTGCCAGCGGGGAGACACCGGCGGGAGGCACAGATACGCAGTATTTT	CASGETPAGGTDTQYF
many	NA	TRBJ2-2	TRBV14	TGTGCCAGCAGCCCGGGACTGCGATGGGGGGAGCTGTTTTTT	CASSPGLRWGELFF
many	NA	TRBJ2-1	TRBV10-3	TGTGCCATCAGTGAACAAACCGGGACATACAATGAGCAGTTCTTC	CAISEQTGTYNEQFF
NA	NA	TRBJ2-7	TRBV5-4	TGTGCCAGCAGCTCCCCTAGCTCCTACGAGCAGTACTTC	CASSSPSSYEQYF
many	TRBD2	TRBJ2-3	TRBV3-1	TGTGCCAGCAGTCAGATGCCGGGACTAGCGGGCACAGATACGCAGTATTTT	CASSQMPGLAGTDTQYF
many	NA	TRBJ1-5	TRBV18	TGTGCCAGCTCACCACAATCGGGGTACAATCAGCCCCAGCATTTT	CASSPQSGYNQPQHF
many	TRBD2	TRBJ2-1	TRBV28	TGTGCCAGCAGCCCACAGAGCGGGGGGGCCATCGATGAGCAGTTCTTC	CASSPQSGGAIDEQFF
NA	NA	TRBJ2-5	TRBV20-1	TGCAGTGCCCCGCGCTCCTCCGTGGAGACCCAGTACTTC	CSAPRSSVETQYF
many	TRBD2	TRBJ2-3	TRBV5-1	TGCGCCAGCAGCTTGTTGCGCGGGAGTACAGATACGCAGTATTTT	CASSLLRGSTDTQYF
many	TRBD1	TRBJ1-1	TRBV6-5	TGTGCCAGCAGTTCCCGGACAGGGGAGGTTGAAGCTTTCTTT	CASSSRTGEVEAFF
many	NA	TRBJ1-2	TRBV10-3	TGTGCCATCAGTGAGAACAGGTGGAGCAACACCTTC	CAISENRWSNTF
few	TRBD1	TRBJ2-5	TRBV6-5	TGTGCCAGCAGTTACCGCGGGACAGGGGGAGAGACCCAGTACTTC	CASSYRGTGGETQYF
NA	NA	TRBJ2-3	TRBV30	TGTGCCTGGAGTGTACGGTTAGGTGATACGCAGTATTTT	CAWSVRLGDTQYF
few	NA	TRBJ2-2	TRBV6-5	TGTGCCAGCAGTTACGATGTGGGGACCGGGGAGCTGTTTTTT	CASSYDVGTGELFF
many	NA	TRBJ2-1	TRBV29-1	TGCAGCGTTGAATTAAGCTCCTACAATGAGCAGTTCTTC	CSVELSSYNEQFF
many	NA	TRBJ2-7	TRBV5-1	TGCGCCAGCAGCTTTTCTTTTTCTTACGAGCAGTACTTC	CASSFSFSYEQYF